The 8 T cell receptor beta chains presented below share a single source sample, sequenced in a study of blood T cell repertoires in COVID-19. TCRdb keeps only in-frame clones here, not all; method: immunoSEQ multiplex PCR. In the table there are 95,000 to 120,000 clones, more than 70% of which are singletons. Input material: peripheral blood. All receptors derive from a woman aged 70-85 years who had recovered from COVID-19.

V is TRBV5-1 and J is TRBJ2-2; D unresolved. There are 13 residues in the CDR3. Trimming shortened V by 1 base and J by 7 bases, and 8 bases separated the two germline ends. Germline values: CDR1 SGHRS, CDR2 YFSETQ. DNA for the CDR3: TGCGCCAGCAGCTTGCAGTCGGGCGGGGAGCTGTTTTTT. The encoded protein is CASSLQSGGELFF. The full variable domain, with the rest looked up from reference TRBV5-1 and TRBJ2-2, is KAGVTQTPRYLIKTRGQQVTLSCSPISGHRSVSWYQQTPGQGLQFLFEYFSETQRNKGNFPGRFSGRQFSNSRSEMNVSTLELGDSALYLCASSLQSGGELFFGEGSRLTVL.

The chain recombines TRBV28 with TRBJ1-4; 9 bases match TRBD1. From germline, CDR1 is MDHEN and CDR2 SYDVKM. V lost 4 bases, J lost 4 bases, and 7 bases stayed unmatched. CDR3 length: 16 residues. The CDR3 DNA follows: TGTGCCAGCAGTTCCACAGGGGGCGAAGTTAATGAAAAACTGTTTTTT. It specifies CASSSTGGEVNEKLFF.

V usage is TRBV4-2 and J usage is TRBJ2-3; possible D gene TRBD2, 7 bases. With 0 bases removed from V and 5 bases from J, the gap between germline ends came to 15 bases. The CDR3 has 16 amino acids. Germline V gene lookup returns CDR1 LGHNA and CDR2 YNFKEQ. The CDR3 DNA reads as TGTGCCAGCAGCCAAGATCGGATAGGGGGGGGAGATACGCAGTATTTT. Its protein is CASSQDRIGGGDTQYF.

The chain is built from TRBV6-5 and TRBJ2-6; D ambiguous. Germline V CDR1 and CDR2: MNHEY, SVGAGI. V gave up 8 bases and J gave up 0 bases, with 5 bases separating them. This CDR3 is built from 13 residues. The CDR3 sequence is CASLRSGANVLTF. CDR3 sequence (DNA): TGTGCCAGCCTGCGCTCTGGGGCCAACGTCCTGACTTTC.

The chain couples TRBV2 to TRBJ2-5; D unclear. Trimming shortened V by 11 bases and J by 3 bases, and 7 bases separated the two germline ends. Germline assignment: CDR1 SNHLY and CDR2 FYNNEI. This CDR3 is 10 amino acids long. DNA for the CDR3: TGTGCCCAACCGGAAGAGACCCAGTACTTC. Translation: CAQPEETQYF.

This rearrangement joins TRBV28 to TRBJ1-2, with D perhaps TRBD1 (5 bases). Per germline, CDR1 MDHEN and CDR2 SYDVKM. V gave up 3 bases and J gave up 5 bases, with 10 bases separating them. This CDR3 has 13 amino acids. The CDR3 spells CASSFLGGYGYTF. In nucleotides, the CDR3 is TGTGCCAGCAGTTTCCTCGGGGGGTATGGCTACACCTTC.

This clone was seen only a few times. The chain recombines TRBV7-8 with TRBJ2-7; 9 bases are a match to TRBD2. The CDR3 length is 15 residues. Germline V CDR1 and CDR2: SGHVS, FQNEAQ. The junction had 5 bases not matched to a gene; V was cut back by 1 base and J by 4 bases. The chain's CDR3 is CASSLVAGGQYEQYF. In DNA form, the CDR3 reads TGTGCCAGCAGCTTAGTCGCGGGGGGGCAATACGAGCAGTACTTC.

The gene calls are TRBV3-1 (or the pseudogene TRBV3-2) and TRBJ2-3; 7 bases line up with TRBD1. This CDR3 comprises 15 residues. Germline V lookup: CDR1 LGHDT, CDR2 YNNKEL (reference sequence). J lost 3 bases, V lost 0 bases, and 3 bases had no gene match. DNA of the CDR3: TGTGCCAGCAGCCAAGAAGGGGGCCGGACAGATACGCAGTATTTT. Translated, it gives CASSQEGGRTDTQYF.